The following is a TCR beta chain sequence with its context. Sequence at one end of the junction differs from germline and may be a read error. The TCRbeta library incorporated unique molecular identifiers. MiXCR, applied by TCRdb to the PCR reads, yields one record per CDR3 protein. The profile shows around 440,000 distinct CDR3 sequences, about a sixth of them singletons. This record belongs to a study of T-cell reconstitution after alpha-beta-depleted transplantation in children. Here the sequenced sample was PBMCs, mostly from graft donor cells, taken 360 days after TCRalphabeta/CD19-depleted stem cell transplant. The sequence was obtained from a boy less than two years old who had a stem cell transplant for Wiskott-Aldrich syndrome, so the T cells may come from the graft donor.

CDR3 region: CASSLAGRDTQYF. CDR3 bases: TGTGCCAGCAGTTTAGCGGGCAGAGATACGCAGTATTTT. The genes are TRBV7-2 and TRBJ2-3; 7 positions match TRBD2. CDR3 size: 13 residues. In germline, CDR1 is SGHTA, CDR2 FQGNSA.